Listed below are T cell receptor beta chains from one sample, sequenced in a study of CD8 T cells in ankylosing spondylitis. MiXCR, applied by TCRdb to the 5' RACE reads, yields one record per CDR3 protein. The sample lists hundreds of thousands of distinct CDR3 sequences; approximately 12% were seen once. Specimen: blood, either unsorted or a sorted T cell fraction (not recorded which). These receptors were collected from a male donor with ankylosing spondylitis. Each CDR3 is given with its conserved first and last residue. A D gene is named only where the DNA matches it firmly. Part of the rows lack a size; the others show once, few, many or a class for expanded clones.

abundance	j_gene	v_gene	d_gene	CDR3nt	CDR3aa
-	TRBJ2-1	TRBV24-1	-	TGTGCCACCAGTGATTTGGGCGGGTATGAGCAGTTCTTC	CATSDLGGYEQFF
-	TRBJ2-5	TRBV5-1	-	TGCGCCAGCAGCCTCGGGGGACCTCTTTGGGAGACCCAGTACTTC	CASSLGGPLWETQYF
few	TRBJ1-6	TRBV4-3	-	TGCGCCAGCAGCCGATCCTACAGGGTTTCCTCCTATAATTCACCCCTCCACTTT	CASSRSYRVSSYNSPLHF
many	TRBJ1-6	TRBV20-1	-	TGCAGTGCTAGGGTTACCTATAATTCACCCCTCCACTTT	CSARVTYNSPLHF
-	TRBJ2-7	TRBV5-5	-	TGTGCCAGCAGCATTACAGGGGCCCCAGGACTCGGGAGGAGAGAGCAGTACTTC	CASSITGAPGLGRREQYF
many	TRBJ1-2	TRBV20-1	-	TGCAGTGCGCTAGATCCCAGGGTCGACGGCTACACCTTC	CSALDPRVDGYTF
few	TRBJ2-1	TRBV4-3	-	TGCGCCAGCAGCCAAGTAATAACGGGAAAGCAGTTCTTC	CASSQVITGKQFF
-	TRBJ2-4	TRBV5-1	TRBD2	TGCGCCAGCAGCCCAGGGACTAGCGGTAGCATTCAGTACTTC	CASSPGTSGSIQYF
-	TRBJ2-7	TRBV4-3	-	TGCGCCAGCAGCCAAGATTGGGCAGGAACGGCGGATGAGCAGTACTTC	CASSQDWAGTADEQYF
few	TRBJ2-3	TRBV20-1	TRBD1	TGCAGTGCTAGACCGGGACAGGGGGCCGATACGCAGTATTTT	CSARPGQGADTQYF
few	TRBJ1-2	TRBV28	TRBD1	TGTGCCAGCGGGGACAGTACTAACTATGGCTACACCTTC	CASGDSTNYGYTF
-	TRBJ2-3	TRBV20-1	TRBD2	TGCAGTGCTAGAGGACTAGCGGGAGGGCGCAGCACAGATACGCAGTATTTT	CSARGLAGGRSTDTQYF
many	TRBJ2-7	TRBV6-1	-	TGTGCCAGCAGTGCCCAGGGTTACGAGCAGTACTTC	CASSAQGYEQYF
few	TRBJ2-1	TRBV5-1	-	TGCGCCAGCAGCTCCGGTGGGGTATACAATGAGCAGTTCTTC	CASSSGGVYNEQFF
many	TRBJ2-7	TRBV5-1	-	TGCGCCAGCAGCTTGGCCGGGCACTTCTTGGGGGAGCAGTACTTC	CASSLAGHFLGEQYF
-	TRBJ2-1	TRBV6-2/TRBV6-3	-	TGTGCCAGCAGTTCTCCTCGGACAGCTCACAATGAGCAGTTCTTC	CASSSPRTAHNEQFF
few	TRBJ2-7	TRBV4-3	TRBD2	TGCGCCAGCAGCCAAGATCGCCTAGCGGGGAGCGAGCAGTACTTC	CASSQDRLAGSEQYF
few	TRBJ1-5	TRBV20-1	-	TGCAGTGCTCGGGTCTTAGGGAGCAATCAGCCCCAGCATTTT	CSARVLGSNQPQHF
many	TRBJ2-5	TRBV29-1	TRBD2	TGCAGCGTTGAAGATTGGGGACTAGCGGAGGGGGAGACCCAGTACTTC	CSVEDWGLAEGETQYF
-	TRBJ1-2	TRBV4-3	TRBD1	TGCGCCAGCAGCCAGGGGGACAGTGACAACTATGGCTACACCTTC	CASSQGDSDNYGYTF
-	TRBJ2-3	TRBV20-1	TRBD1	TGCAGTGCTAGATGGGACAGTAGCACAGATACGCAGTATTTT	CSARWDSSTDTQYF
many	TRBJ1-6	TRBV20-1	TRBD1	TGCAGTGCTACAGGGGACAGGGACTCACCCCTCCACTTT	CSATGDRDSPLHF
few	TRBJ2-2	TRBV7-9	-	TGTGCCAGCAGCTTAGTGCGAAACGGGGAGCTGTTTTTT	CASSLVRNGELFF
many	TRBJ2-3	TRBV29-1	TRBD1	TGCAGCGTTACTACGGGACAGGGGGCTACAGATACGCAGTATTTT	CSVTTGQGATDTQYF
once	TRBJ2-1	TRBV3-1	-	TGTGCCAGCAGCCAGGACACCTACGAGCAGTTCTTC	CASSQDTYEQFF
-	TRBJ2-5	TRBV6-2/TRBV6-3	-	TGTGCCAGCAGTTACCCTGACACCCAGAGAACCCAGTACTTC	CASSYPDTQRTQYF
-	TRBJ2-7	TRBV5-1	TRBD1	TGCGCCAGCAGCTTGTGGCCGGGACAGGGCTACGAGCAGTACTTC	CASSLWPGQGYEQYF
few	TRBJ1-3	TRBV5-4	-	TGTGCCAGCAGCTCCGGGGGGCCCGGCCCTGGAAACACCATATATTTT	CASSSGGPGPGNTIYF
-	TRBJ2-6	TRBV7-9	-	TGTGCCAGCAGCTATGGTAGGGGGACCTCTGGGGCCAACGTCCTGACTTTC	CASSYGRGTSGANVLTF
-	TRBJ2-3	TRBV6-5	TRBD2	TGTGCCAGCAGTTACACTAGCGGGAGACCAGATACGCAGTATTTT	CASSYTSGRPDTQYF
-	TRBJ1-6	TRBV9	-	TGTGCCAGCAGCGTCGGGGCAGATTATAATTCACCCCTCCACTTT	CASSVGADYNSPLHF